This passage covers 10 T cell receptor beta chains from one sample sequenced in a study of blood T cell repertoires in COVID-19. Some clones are missing from TCRdb's copy, which holds only in-frame ones; the method was immunoSEQ multiplex PCR. The top ten clones hold about 6% of a sample with 200,000 or so clones, roughly 80% of them seen once. Sequencing input: peripheral blood. All receptors derive from a woman between 35 and 50 years old with acute or convalescent COVID-19.

The chain is built from TRBV5-1 and TRBJ2-7, with a weak D call TRBD1 (6 bases). Germline CDR1 SGHRS, CDR2 YFSETQ. V was pared by 2 bases and J by 2 bases, with 14 bases between. This CDR3 region has 15 residues. The CDR3 is CASSFYPGETYEQYF. DNA of the CDR3: TGCGCCAGCAGCTTTTATCCAGGGGAAACCTACGAGCAGTACTTC.

The V and J genes are TRBV3-1 (or the pseudogene TRBV3-2) and TRBJ2-3, with 10 positions matching TRBD2. The CDR3 is 17 amino acids. Per the germline V gene, CDR1 is LGHDT and CDR2 is YNNKEL (reference sequence). Germline trimming cut 2 bases from V and 2 bases from J; bases unmatched to any gene: 7. The CDR3 reads CASSQPRLAGPTDTQYF. The CDR3 DNA sequence: TGTGCCAGCAGCCAACCAAGACTAGCGGGTCCCACAGATACGCAGTATTTT.

The rearrangement links TRBV28 to TRBJ2-7; D is perhaps TRBD2 (6 bases). This CDR3 region has 13 residues. Germline values: CDR1 MDHEN, CDR2 SYDVKM. Trimming pared 8 bases from V and 3 bases from J, leaving 14 bases between. The CDR3 protein is CASGEAVLYEQYF. The CDR3 nucleotides are TGTGCCAGCGGGGAGGCCGTCCTCTACGAGCAGTACTTC.

The V call is TRBV19, the J call TRBJ1-3, with TRBD1 matching 8 bases. CDR1 and CDR2 from the germline V gene are LNHDA and SQIVND (reference sequence). Unmatched junction bases numbered 11, after V lost 5 bases and J lost 8 bases. This CDR3 has 15 amino acids. The CDR3 protein is CASSLRTGLKDTIYF. CDR3 nucleotides: TGTGCCAGTAGTCTAAGGACAGGGCTGAAGGACACCATATATTTT. Full variable domain (missing parts from reference TRBV19 and TRBJ1-3): DGGITQSPKYLFRKEGQNVTLSCEQNLNHDAMYWYRQDPGQGLRLIYYSQIVNDFQKGDIAEGYSVSREKKESFPLTVTSAQKNPTAFYLCASSLRTGLKDTIYFGEGSWLTVV.

This chain links TRBV28 with TRBJ2-3, with D unresolved. V was cut by 4 bases and J by 9 bases, with 8 bases left in between. The germline gives CDR1 MDHEN, CDR2 SYDVKM. This CDR3 comprises 11 residues. The CDR3 nucleotides are TGTGCCAGCAGTTGGGCAGGAACGCAGTATTTT. Translating it yields CASSWAGTQYF.

The chain employs TRBV20-1 and TRBJ1-6; D ambiguous. This CDR3 is built from 13 residues. Germline CDR1 reads DFQATT; CDR2 reads SNEGSKA (reference sequence). The ends were cut back, 3 bases at V and 8 bases at J, with 11 bases in the middle. CDR3 DNA: TGCAGTGCTAGTAGGCGGGCTGATTCACCCCTCCACTTT. This encodes CSASRRADSPLHF.

This clone was detected only once. The genes are TRBV5-1 and TRBJ1-1; the match to TRBD1 covers 7 bases. V gave up 2 bases and J gave up 4 bases; unmatched junction bases: 8. The CDR3 consists of 15 residues. Germline CDR1 is SGHRS and CDR2 is YFSETQ. The CDR3 spells CASSFSTGVGTEAFF. The CDR3 nucleotides read TGCGCCAGCAGCTTTTCTACAGGGGTGGGCACTGAAGCTTTCTTT.

This chain joins TRBV28 and TRBJ2-7, with D maybe TRBD2 (5 bases). The CDR3 is made up of 12 amino acids. From germline, CDR1 is MDHEN and CDR2 SYDVKM. The V gene lost 9 bases and the J gene lost 7 bases, with 16 bases spanning the gap. DNA of the CDR3: TGTGCCAGTCAAAGTTTCTCGGGGGAGCAGTACTTC. It translates to CASQSFSGEQYF.

The V gene is TRBV28, the J gene TRBJ1-6; D is possibly TRBD1 (6 bases). CDR3 size: 17 residues. V was clipped by 4 bases and J by 0 bases, with 13 bases between them. Looked up from germline, CDR1 is MDHEN and CDR2 is SYDVKM. CDR3 sequence reads: CASSSLTGFSYNSPLHF. Here the CDR3 DNA reads TGTGCCAGCAGTTCCTTGACAGGATTCTCCTATAATTCACCCCTCCACTTT.

The rearrangement joins TRBV5-5 to TRBJ2-3, with 8 nucleotides matching TRBD1. CDR1 is SGHKS, CDR2 YYEKEE, per germline (reference sequence). V dropped 0 bases and J dropped 3; count of bases not matched to a gene: 0. The CDR3 contains 14 residues. CDR3 loop: CASSLDRGTDTQYF. The DNA of the CDR3 is TGTGCCAGCAGCTTGGACAGGGGGACAGATACGCAGTATTTT.